In this sample, the clone carrying this T cell receptor beta chain turned up many times. Its antigen is still unknown. This sample stems from a study of spatial heterogeneity in lung cancer. The sample's time point: sample taken at primary tumor resection. V was shortened by 6 bases and J by 7 bases, with 16 bases between the two germline ends. This CDR3 is built from 14 residues. Germline V lookup: CDR1 DFQATT, CDR2 SNEGSKA (reference sequence). Study-wide results and limits: Beta chains had 11% to 15% coverage of tumor T cells, and alpha chains had around 7%. Tumor mutation counts were tracked by expanded intratumoral alpha and beta TCR counts.

Each CDR3 protein gets one entry after TCRdb re-called the 5' RACE reads with MiXCR. The repertoire holds 100,000 to 110,000 distinct CDR3 sequences, with 3.5% to 5% as singletons. The specimen was lung tumor tissue, collected at surgery. The chain is built from TRBV20-1 and TRBJ1-6; maybe TRBD1 (6 bases). The receptor was isolated from a male donor with early-stage non-small cell lung cancer. The CDR3 DNA reads as TGCAGTGCCCAGGGGACGGAGGGGAATTCACCCCTCCACTTT. Translation gives CSAQGTEGNSPLHF.